This is a list of T cell receptor beta chains from one sample in a study of blood T cell repertoires in COVID-19. The assay was immunoSEQ multiplex PCR, and TCRdb's table has in-frame clones only and misses some. In the table there are some 150,000 clones, more than 75% of which are singletons. Sequencing input: peripheral blood. The receptors shown here come from a woman aged 45-60 years with active or convalescent COVID-19. Both conserved end residues are part of each CDR3. The D gene is left open where the match is weak. Clone size appears in some rows only: once, few, many, or a class for an expanded clone.

D,J,size,V,DNA,CDR3
.,TRBJ2-5,.,TRBV27,TGTGCCAGCAGTTTAGGGCCATGGAAAGAGACCCAGTACTTC,CASSLGPWKETQYF
.,TRBJ1-2,many,TRBV14,TGTGCCAGCAGCCAAGATATCTCGGGAAACTATGGCTACACCTTC,CASSQDISGNYGYTF
TRBD1,TRBJ1-4,.,TRBV5-4,TGTGCCAGCAGCTTTGGACAGGGTGTTGAAAAACTGTTTTTT,CASSFGQGVEKLFF
.,TRBJ1-2,.,TRBV29-1,TGCAGCGTTCCAGACTCACCTGCGGGTGGCTACACCTTC,CSVPDSPAGGYTF
TRBD1,TRBJ1-1,.,TRBV4-2,TGTGCCAGCAGCCAAGAAAAGGGGGCGAACACTGAAGCTTTCTTT,CASSQEKGANTEAFF
TRBD1,TRBJ1-4,.,TRBV5-4,TGTGCCAGCAGCCTATCCCGGGACAGGGGTAGTGAAAAACTGTTTTTT,CASSLSRDRGSEKLFF
TRBD2,TRBJ2-5,.,TRBV28,TGTGCCAGCAGTTCCAGGACTAGCGGGGTCGAACAAGAGACCCAGTACTTC,CASSSRTSGVEQETQYF
.,TRBJ2-3,.,TRBV9,TGTGCCAGCAGCCCCCGGACTAGCACAGATACGCAGTATTTT,CASSPRTSTDTQYF
TRBD1,TRBJ2-1,.,TRBV3-1/TRBV3-2,TGTGCCAGCAGCCAAGAGGGTGGGACAGGGATCTTCCGAAATGAGCAGTTCTTC,CASSQEGGTGIFRNEQFF
.,TRBJ1-4,.,TRBV10-3,TGTGCCATCAGTCCTGGACAGACTGAAAAACTGTTTTTT,CAISPGQTEKLFF